These T cell receptor beta chains were read from a single sample in a study of blood T cell repertoires in COVID-19. TCRdb's copy holds only in-frame clones and misses some; the assay was immunoSEQ multiplex PCR. The sample records under 250,000 clones, 84% being singletons. The sample consisted of peripheral blood. Source of these receptors: a woman in her thirties or forties who had recovered from COVID-19. The CDR3 runs from the conserved cysteine through the conserved F or W. The D gene is left open where the match is weak. Only part of the rows carry a size: once, few, many, or a class if the clone is expanded.

NA | TRBJ2-3 | NA | TRBV11-2 | TGTGCCAGCAGGGACTTCACAGATACGCAGTATTTT | CASRDFTDTQYF
NA | TRBJ1-5 | NA | TRBV6-5 | TGTGCCAGCGGAACAGAGTATAGCAATCAGCCCCAGCATTTT | CASGTEYSNQPQHF
TRBD1 | TRBJ2-1 | NA | TRBV30 | TGTGCCTGGTCGGGACAGAGTTACAATGAGCAGTTCTTC | CAWSGQSYNEQFF
NA | TRBJ2-3 | NA | TRBV5-1 | TGCGCCAGCAGTACCGCGGGCAGCACAGATACGCAGTATTTT | CASSTAGSTDTQYF
NA | TRBJ2-5 | NA | TRBV29-1 | TGCAGCGTGACCCGGGACAAAGAGACCCAGTACTTC | CSVTRDKETQYF
NA | TRBJ2-7 | NA | TRBV27 | TGTGCCAGCAGCAACAGGGTCTACGAGCAGTACTTC | CASSNRVYEQYF
TRBD1 | TRBJ1-5 | few | TRBV2 | TGTGCCAGCACCGGGGACAGCCACAATCAGCCCCAGCATTTT | CASTGDSHNQPQHF
TRBD2 | TRBJ2-5 | NA | TRBV5-4 | TGTGCCAGCAGCTTACGCTTTAAGGTAGCGGGGAAAGAGACCCAGTACTTC | CASSLRFKVAGKETQYF
NA | TRBJ2-6 | NA | TRBV2 | TGTGCCAGCACGAGCTCTGGGGCCAACGTCCTGACTTTC | CASTSSGANVLTF
TRBD1 | TRBJ2-3 | NA | TRBV19 | TGTGCCAGTAGTAGCCAGGGGGCAGATACGCAGTATTTT | CASSSQGADTQYF
NA | TRBJ1-6 | NA | TRBV6-5 | TGTGCCAGCAGTTACTCGGGGGCGAGGTCACCCCTCCACTTT | CASSYSGARSPLHF
TRBD2 | TRBJ2-7 | NA | TRBV10-3 | TGTGCCATCAGTGAACTAGCGGGGGACGAGCAGTACTTC | CAISELAGDEQYF
TRBD2 | TRBJ2-1 | NA | TRBV7-9 | TGTGCCAGCAGCTTAAAGCGGGGGGACTACAATGAGCAGTTCTTC | CASSLKRGDYNEQFF
NA | TRBJ1-1 | once | TRBV7-2 | TGTGCCAGCAGCTTACGACAGCGGAACACTGAAGCTTTCTTT | CASSLRQRNTEAFF
NA | TRBJ1-3 | NA | TRBV7-9 | TGTGCCAGCAGCCGCCCCGGACAGACCTCTGGAAACACCATATATTTT | CASSRPGQTSGNTIYF
NA | TRBJ2-3 | NA | TRBV11-3 | TGTGCCAGCAGCTTACAGGGTCCGGGTGCAACAGATACGCAGTATTTT | CASSLQGPGATDTQYF
NA | TRBJ2-7 | NA | TRBV28 | TGTGCCAGCAGTTGGTCTTGGTATGAGGGATCCTACGAGCAGTACTTC | CASSWSWYEGSYEQYF
NA | TRBJ2-1 | NA | TRBV5-4 | TGTGCCAGCAGCTACAAGGGGGTCAATGAGCAGTTCTTC | CASSYKGVNEQFF
NA | TRBJ1-1 | NA | TRBV6-6 | TGTGCCAGCACCCGAGATTGGAGCACTGAAGCTTTCTTT | CASTRDWSTEAFF
TRBD1 | TRBJ2-7 | NA | TRBV7-9 | TGTGCCAGCAGCTGGGGACAGGGGCGCCCGGTGGAGTACTTC | CASSWGQGRPVEYF
TRBD1 | TRBJ2-2 | NA | TRBV7-9 | TGTGCCACCAAGAACACAGGGGCGACGAACACCGGGGAGCTGTTTTTT | CATKNTGATNTGELFF
TRBD1 | TRBJ1-4 | NA | TRBV11-2 | TGTGCCAGCAGCTCCCCGGGACAGGGAAAAGAAAAACTGTTTTTT | CASSSPGQGKEKLFF
TRBD1 | TRBJ1-2 | NA | TRBV19 | TGTGCCAGTAGCACAGACAGGGATCGTGGCTACACCTTC | CASSTDRDRGYTF
NA | TRBJ1-3 | NA | TRBV6-1 | TGTGCCAGCAGTGAAGTAGGGCAGGGCAGCGGGAGAAACACCATATATTTT | CASSEVGQGSGRNTIYF
TRBD1 | TRBJ1-2 | NA | TRBV6-5 | TGTGCCAGCAGTCAACTCATGACAGGGAACTATGGCTACACCTTC | CASSQLMTGNYGYTF
NA | TRBJ1-5 | NA | TRBV5-1 | TGCGCCAGCAGCCTCAAACCAGACTATAGCAATCAGCCCCAGCATTTT | CASSLKPDYSNQPQHF